The clone carrying this T cell receptor beta chain was counted between two and nine times. What it recognizes is unknown. V gave up 6 bases and J gave up 7 bases; unmatched junction bases: 13. The CDR3 sequence is 15 residues long. The data were taken from a study of identical twins. General observations from the study: Instead of following the same donors, the conclusions were based on cross-sectional statistical analysis.

It was template switching that added a universal primer site, and there were unique molecular identifiers on the cDNA. TCRdb independently ran MiXCR on the 5' RACE reads; one entry per CDR3 protein. Counted here are around 510,000 distinct CDR3 sequences, around 15% occurring once; the ten biggest clones make up approximately 1%. These data also formed part of another study, on yellow fever vaccine responses in identical twins. This second report adds: Twins reportedly showed a vaccine T cell response that seemed partly convergent and partly personalized.

V and J are TRBV12-3 or TRBV12-4 and TRBJ2-7; 9 bases are a match to TRBD1. The receptor's source is a woman younger than 35 in good health. The sample was CD4+ T cells sorted from blood. The CDR3 region is CASRGQGPKPWEQYF. CDR3 sequence (DNA): TGTGCCAGCAGGGGACAGGGCCCCAAGCCCTGGGAGCAGTACTTC.